The following is a T cell receptor (beta chain) sequence with its context. Blood was collected, roughly 2.5 ml per donor. A total RNA quantity of approximately 3,700 ng went into each TCR library. TCRdb reworked the 5' RACE reads into one entry per CDR3 protein, no DNA. The sample has about 160,000 distinct CDR3 sequences. Germline values: CDR1 SGHRS, CDR2 YFSETQ. The CDR3 totals 15 residues. This sample was taken from a study of monozygotic twins with inflammatory bowel disease. The sequenced sample consisted of blood. J is TRBJ2-7 and V is TRBV5-1; the D gene TCRdb calls, TRBD1, cannot be checked with no DNA. The sequence was collected from a human donor with ulcerative colitis or Crohn's disease, or a healthy co-twin of an affected twin (not recorded which). The CDR3 loop reads CASSYLTGLWGEQYF.